Listed here are 2 T cell receptor beta chains from one sample, sequenced in a study of blood T cell repertoires in COVID-19. Only in-frame clones appear in the TCRdb table, and some are missing; sequencing was by immunoSEQ multiplex PCR. The sample lists around 150,000 clones; approximately 90% were seen once. Sequencing was performed on peripheral blood. The receptors shown here come from a woman aged 55-69 years with active or convalescent COVID-19.

This clone was detected a few times. The gene calls are TRBV12-3 or TRBV12-4 and TRBJ1-1; possible D gene TRBD1, 6 bases. The CDR3 contains 13 residues. Between the trimmed V and J ends, which lost 6 bases and 3 bases, there was a span of 11 bases. Written as DNA, the CDR3 is TGTGCCAGCAGCCAACCAGGGGACACTGAAGCTTTCTTT. Amino acid sequence: CASSQPGDTEAFF.

This clone was observed once. J is TRBJ2-1 and V is TRBV3-1 (or the pseudogene TRBV3-2); D is perhaps TRBD2 (6 bases). Germline values: CDR1 LGHDT, CDR2 YNNKEL (reference sequence). This CDR3 has 16 amino acids. Trimming removed 6 bases at V and 2 bases at J, with 17 bases between. CDR3 DNA: TGTGCCAGCAGTCCCACCGGGACTCACCCCTACAATGAGCAGTTCTTC. It encodes CASSPTGTHPYNEQFF.